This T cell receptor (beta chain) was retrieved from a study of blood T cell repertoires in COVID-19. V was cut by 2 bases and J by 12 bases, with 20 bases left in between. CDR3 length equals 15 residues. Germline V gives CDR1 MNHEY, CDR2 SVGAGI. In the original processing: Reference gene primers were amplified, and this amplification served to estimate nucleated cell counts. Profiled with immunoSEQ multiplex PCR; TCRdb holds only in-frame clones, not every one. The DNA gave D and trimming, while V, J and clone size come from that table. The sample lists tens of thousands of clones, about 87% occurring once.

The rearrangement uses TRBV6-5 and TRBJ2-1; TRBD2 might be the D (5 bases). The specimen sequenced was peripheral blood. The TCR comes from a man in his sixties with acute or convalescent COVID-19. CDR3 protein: CASSYSNSAPRRQFF. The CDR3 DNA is TGTGCCAGCAGTTACAGTAATAGCGCCCCTCGGCGGCAGTTCTTC.